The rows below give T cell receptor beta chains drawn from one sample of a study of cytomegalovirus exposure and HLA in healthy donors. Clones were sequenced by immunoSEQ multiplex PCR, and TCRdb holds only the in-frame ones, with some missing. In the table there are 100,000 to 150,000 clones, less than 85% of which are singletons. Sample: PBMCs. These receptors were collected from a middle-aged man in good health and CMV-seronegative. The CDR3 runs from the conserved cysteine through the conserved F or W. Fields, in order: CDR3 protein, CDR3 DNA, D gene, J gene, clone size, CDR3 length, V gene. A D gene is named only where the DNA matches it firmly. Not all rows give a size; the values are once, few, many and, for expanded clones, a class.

CASSLTPGEGNQPQHF TGTGCCAGCAGCCTTACCCCAGGGGAGGGAAATCAGCCCCAGCATTTT - TRBJ1-5 few 16 TRBV28
CASSRDRDYGYTF TGTGCCAGCAGCAGAGACAGGGACTATGGCTACACCTTC TRBD1 TRBJ1-2 - 13 TRBV7-8
CASRPGQGYEQYF TGTGCCAGCAGACCGGGACAGGGGTACGAGCAGTACTTC TRBD1 TRBJ2-7 few 13 TRBV6-5
CASSFSGYGYTF TGTGCCAGCAGTTTTTCGGGGTATGGCTACACCTTC - TRBJ1-2 once 12 TRBV28
CASTYGGERLFF TGTGCCAGTACCTATGGGGGGGAGAGACTGTTTTTT - TRBJ1-4 once 12 TRBV19
CASSQMTGGETQYF TGTGCCAGCAGCCAGATGACAGGGGGAGAGACCCAGTACTTC TRBD1 TRBJ2-5 - 14 TRBV4-2
CATSREVGDTGNNEQFF TGTGCCACCAGCAGAGAGGTGGGGGACACAGGAAACAATGAGCAGTTCTTC - TRBJ2-1 - 17 TRBV15
CASSPRTGTGDSEQYF TGTGCCAGCAGCCCCCGGACCGGGACAGGGGACTCCGAGCAGTACTTC TRBD1 TRBJ2-7 - 16 TRBV9
CASSLDLPRGNEQFF TGTGCCAGCAGCTTGGACCTCCCCCGGGGGAATGAGCAGTTCTTC - TRBJ2-1 - 15 TRBV7-8
CASSPTNTGELFF TGTGCCAGCAGTCCTACTAACACCGGGGAGCTGTTTTTT - TRBJ2-2 - 13 TRBV27
CASSTRQLNQPQHF TGTGCCAGTAGTACCCGACAGCTCAATCAGCCCCAGCATTTT - TRBJ1-5 few 14 TRBV19
CASSLEGSTTYEQYF TGTGCCAGCAGTTTAGAGGGAAGCACTACCTACGAGCAGTACTTC - TRBJ2-7 once 15 TRBV27
CASSLTGVNTEAFF TGTGCCAGCAGTCTAACAGGGGTCAACACTGAAGCTTTCTTT TRBD1 TRBJ1-1 - 14 TRBV6-5
CAISESVREGEAFF TGTGCCATCAGTGAGTCCGTTAGGGAGGGTGAAGCTTTCTTT - TRBJ1-1 - 14 TRBV10-3